This record looks at one TCR beta chain sequence and its context. The sample is drawn from a study of cytomegalovirus exposure and HLA in healthy donors. PCR involved 60 Vbeta and 13 Jbeta primers. TCRdb's table, derived via immunoSEQ multiplex PCR, lists solely in-frame clones and lacks some. The sample lists some 140,000 clones; 70% to 80% were seen once. The V gene lost 2 bases and the J gene lost 1 base, with 12 bases spanning the gap. Germline values: CDR1 LGHNA, CDR2 YSLEER. The CDR3 runs to 16 residues. This receptor was taken from a female donor in good health and CMV-seronegative. The chain links TRBV4-3 to TRBJ2-1, with a tentative D call TRBD2 (5 bases). The specimen sequenced was PBMCs. This CDR3 reads CASSQLGSLSYNEQFF. The CDR3 DNA follows: TGCGCCAGCAGCCAATTGGGGAGCCTGTCCTACAATGAGCAGTTCTTC.